What follows are 32 T cell receptor beta chains derived from one specimen sequenced in a study of T cell clonotyping in hematopoietic cell transplantation. Time point given: recipient sample about 28 days before transplant, after cytoreduction. Sequencing was performed with immunoSEQ multiplex PCR; in TCRdb, only in-frame clones are kept and a portion is missing. The sample consists of tens of thousands of clones, 85% of them appearing once. The sequenced sample was peripheral blood mononuclear cells, obtained before stem cell transplant. The receptors originated from a man in his fifties or sixties with acute myeloid leukemia. Some clones in this sample may be carry-over from other donors' samples.

In DNA, the CDR3 is TGTGCCAGCAGTGACTTGGGACAGGGCCCCTACGAGCAGTACTTC. This codes for CASSDLGQGPYEQYF. The V gene is TRBV25-1, the J gene TRBJ2-7; TRBD1 matches 9 bases. Germline loops: CDR1 MGHDK, CDR2 SYGVNS. This CDR3 has 15 amino acids. The trim removed 3 bases at V and 2 bases at J, leaving 5 bases unmatched.

The rearrangement uses TRBV9 and TRBJ2-5; no reliable D call. The ends were cut back, 0 bases at V and 5 bases at J, with 11 bases in the middle. The V gene's germline CDR1 is SGDLS and CDR2 YYNGEE. This CDR3 comprises 14 residues. CDR3 coding DNA: TGTGCCAGCAGCGTAGCTTCGGTCTGGGAGACCCAGTACTTC. Translating it yields CASSVASVWETQYF.

This sequence joins TRBV4-3 and TRBJ2-6; D call uncertain. This CDR3 is built from 16 residues. The germline V gene has CDR1 LGHNA and CDR2 YSLEER. With 1 base removed from V and 4 bases from J, the gap between germline ends came to 11 bases. CDR3 DNA sequence: TGCGCCAGCAGCCAAGCGGCCTTGCTCGGGGCCAACGTCCTGACTTTC. Protein: CASSQAALLGANVLTF.

The chain links TRBV7-2 to TRBJ1-5; the D is unclear. There are 12 residues in the CDR3. V lost 4 bases and J lost 10, with 11 bases in between. The germline gives CDR1 SGHTA, CDR2 FQGNSA. The CDR3 DNA reads as TGTGCCAGCAGCTCGGGAAGGGTACCCCAGCATTTT. It translates to CASSSGRVPQHF.

The chain couples TRBV7-3 to TRBJ2-3; D is possibly TRBD1 or TRBD2 (5 bases each). The CDR3 covers 15 residues. Germline-derived CDR1 and CDR2 are SGHTA and FQGTGA. The V gene lost 5 bases and the J gene lost 0 bases, with 12 bases spanning the gap. This chain's CDR3 is CASSTGLASTDTQYF. In nucleotides, the CDR3 is TGTGCCAGCAGCACGGGGCTTGCTAGCACAGATACGCAGTATTTT.

The chain is built from TRBV28 and TRBJ1-2; no reliable D call. V was pared by 7 bases and J by 2 bases, with 11 bases between. Germline V gene lookup returns CDR1 MDHEN and CDR2 SYDVKM. There are 13 residues in the CDR3. The CDR3 protein is CASKRGVNYGYTF. In DNA, the CDR3 is TGTGCCAGCAAACGGGGAGTAAACTATGGCTACACCTTC.

For the CDR3, the DNA is TGTGCCAGCAGCTTAGGGCTGGGGAAAGAGACCCAGTACTTC. This translates into CASSLGLGKETQYF. V gene TRBV11-3 combines with J gene TRBJ2-5; no definite D call. Trimming pared 1 base from V and 3 bases from J, leaving 9 bases between. This CDR3 is 14 amino acids long. CDR1 and CDR2 from the germline V gene are SGHNT and YENEEA.

This chain links TRBV2 with TRBJ1-5; D is ambiguous. There are 13 residues in the CDR3. The germline V gene has CDR1 SNHLY and CDR2 FYNNEI. Trimming pared 7 bases from V and 4 bases from J, leaving 11 bases between. The CDR3 sequence: CASTPAPNQPQHF. The DNA of the CDR3 is TGTGCCAGCACCCCTGCACCGAATCAGCCCCAGCATTTT.

The CDR3 sequence: CASSLGGASYNEQFF. As DNA, the CDR3 is TGTGCCAGCAGCTTAGGGGGGGCGTCCTACAATGAGCAGTTCTTC. The chain couples TRBV7-2 to TRBJ2-1; either TRBD1 or TRBD2 may fit D (6 bases each). The CDR3 sequence is 15 residues long. From germline, CDR1 is SGHTA and CDR2 FQGNSA. Trimming shortened V by 1 base and J by 1 base, and 8 bases separated the two germline ends.

This clone showed up just once. The chain has TRBV29-1 and TRBJ1-2; the D is unclear. V was cut by 0 bases and J by 8 bases, with 13 bases left in between. CDR3 size: 13 residues. Germline V gene data show CDR1 as SQVTM and CDR2 as ANQGSEA. The CDR3 DNA is TGCAGCGTTGAAGATCTCACTGGCGGGGGCTACACCTTC. Its translation is CSVEDLTGGGYTF. The full variable domain, in which reference TRBV29-1 and TRBJ1-2 provide the parts outside the CDR3, is SAVISQKPSRDICQRGTSLTIQCQVDSQVTMMFWYRQQPGQSLTLIATANQGSEATYESGFVIDKFPISRPNLTFSTLTVSNMSPEDSSIYLCSVEDLTGGGYTFGSGTRLTVV.

This clone was found once. This rearrangement joins TRBV2 to TRBJ2-5; TRBD2 matches at 14 bases. The V gene's germline CDR1 is SNHLY and CDR2 FYNNEI. The CDR3 is 17 residues long. Trimming at V came to 6 bases and at J to 4 bases, leaving 10 bases not matched to a gene. The CDR3 protein is CASRPGTSGGLGETQYF. The CDR3 region has the DNA TGTGCCAGCAGACCCGGGACTAGCGGGGGCCTAGGAGAGACCCAGTACTTC.

The CDR3 is CASSPLSVGWTQYF. The CDR3 nucleotides read TGCGCCAGCAGCCCGCTGAGTGTGGGATGGACCCAGTACTTC. The gene calls are TRBV5-1 and TRBJ2-5; D unresolved. CDR1 is SGHRS, CDR2 YFSETQ, per germline. There are 14 residues in the CDR3. V lost 4 bases and J lost 7, with 17 bases in between.

The V gene is TRBV6-5, the J gene TRBJ2-1; tentatively, D is TRBD1 or TRBD2 (5 bases each). This CDR3 has 13 residues. V shed 11 bases and J shed 5 bases, with 16 bases lying between them. In germline, CDR1 is MNHEY, CDR2 SVGAGI. CDR3 amino acids: CAGARGRDNEQFF. Here the CDR3 DNA reads TGTGCCGGAGCGAGGGGTCGCGACAATGAGCAGTTCTTC.

The rearrangement links TRBV2 to TRBJ2-3; possibly TRBD1 for D (5 bases). The CDR3 is 14 residues long. Trimming cost V 6 bases and J 0 bases, with 10 bases left between them. Germline V lookup: CDR1 SNHLY, CDR2 FYNNEI. CDR3 sequence: CASRWGRSTDTQYF. The CDR3 region has the DNA TGTGCCAGCAGATGGGGCCGTAGCACAGATACGCAGTATTTT.

The chain joins TRBV30 to TRBJ2-7; 9 bases are a match to TRBD1. V was clipped by 4 bases and J by 10 bases; unmatched bases: 8. The CDR3 contains 12 residues. Germline V gene data show CDR1 as GTSNPN and CDR2 as SVGIG (reference sequence). In DNA form, the CDR3 reads TGTGCCTGGACCGGGACAGGGCCTTACCAGTACTTC. Translation gives CAWTGTGPYQYF. The entire variable domain, with the rest obtained from reference TRBV30 and TRBJ2-7, is as follows: SQTIHQWPATLVQPVGSPLSLECTVEGTSNPNLYWYRQAAGRGLQLLFYSVGIGQISSEVPQNLSASRPQDRQFILSSKKLLLSDSGFYLCAWTGTGPYQYFGPGTRLTVT.

The CDR3 loop reads CASSLARALPEQFF. The CDR3 DNA reads TGTGCCAGCAGCTTAGCGAGGGCACTGCCGGAGCAGTTCTTC. The J gene is TRBJ2-1, the V gene TRBV7-2; a weak D match, TRBD2 (5 bases). Trimming pared 0 bases from V and 10 bases from J, leaving 13 bases between. The CDR3 consists of 14 residues. Germline V lookup: CDR1 SGHTA, CDR2 FQGNSA.

The chain recombines TRBV7-2 with TRBJ1-2; 10 bases are shared with TRBD1. V was clipped by 5 bases and J by 0 bases; unmatched bases: 9. Germline CDR1 reads SGHTA; CDR2 reads FQGNSA. The CDR3 extends over 17 amino acids. For the CDR3, the DNA is TGTGCCAGCAGCCTGGACAGGGGGTACACTACTAACTATGGCTACACCTTC. Protein sequence: CASSLDRGYTTNYGYTF.

The gene calls are TRBV2 and TRBJ1-5, with D unclear. With 4 bases removed from V and 7 bases from J, the gap between germline ends came to 11 bases. The germline CDR1 and CDR2 sequences are SNHLY and FYNNEI. CDR3 length equals 13 residues. DNA for the CDR3: TGTGCCAGCAGTGCGGCAGCCCGCCAGCCCCAGCATTTT. Protein product: CASSAAARQPQHF.

The chain has TRBV2 and TRBJ1-5, with a tentative D call TRBD1 (6 bases). V lost 3 bases, J lost 6 bases, and 15 bases lay in between. This CDR3 has 15 amino acids. Germline lookup yields CDR1 SNHLY and CDR2 FYNNEI. CDR3 in DNA: TGTGCCAGCAGTGATGACAGGCCTAAAACTCAGCCCCAGCATTTT. Translated, it gives CASSDDRPKTQPQHF.

The J gene is TRBJ1-1, the V gene TRBV2, with 8 positions matching TRBD1. This CDR3 has 13 residues. Germline V gene lookup returns CDR1 SNHLY and CDR2 FYNNEI. The junction had 1 base not matched to a gene; V was cut back by 6 bases and J by 1 base. CDR3 protein: CASRTGGNTEAFF. The CDR3 DNA reads as TGTGCCAGCAGAACAGGGGGGAACACTGAAGCTTTCTTT. Combining the CDR3 with reference TRBV2 and TRBJ1-1 gives the whole variable domain EPEVTQTPSHQVTQMGQEVILRCVPISNHLYFYWYRQILGQKVEFLVSFYNNEISEKSEIFDDQFSVERPDGSNFTLKIRSTKLEDSAMYFCASRTGGNTEAFFGQGTRLTVV.

This CDR3 reads CASSLAGTEETQYF. CDR3 bases: TGTGCCAGCAGCTTAGCGGGGACAGAAGAGACCCAGTACTTC. The rearrangement uses TRBV7-2 and TRBJ2-5; 7 nucleotides line up with TRBD1. The germline gives CDR1 SGHTA, CDR2 FQGNSA. V lost 0 bases, J lost 3 bases, and 1 base stayed unmatched. The CDR3 is 14 residues long.

This clone was found once. The chain carries TRBV7-9 and TRBJ2-5, with 7 bases that match TRBD1. The junction had 9 bases not matched to a gene; V was cut back by 3 bases and J by 5 bases. In germline, CDR1 is SEHNR, CDR2 FQNEAQ (reference sequence). The CDR3 has 15 residues. The CDR3 DNA reads as TGTGCCAGCAGCTTTGGGACAGCACAGCGGGAGACCCAGTACTTC. This sequence encodes CASSFGTAQRETQYF.

This chain uses TRBV6-1 with TRBJ2-5; maybe TRBD1 (6 bases). The CDR3 is 13 amino acids. V gave up 6 bases and J gave up 5 bases, with 13 bases separating them. The V gene's germline CDR1 is MNHNS and CDR2 SASEGT. CDR3 residues: CASRGAGWETQYF. As DNA, the CDR3 is TGTGCCAGCAGGGGGGCAGGGTGGGAGACCCAGTACTTC.

A word on this clone: At the DNA level, this CDR3 is encoded by other sequences in the same sample as well. The V call is TRBV30, the J call TRBJ1-5; no reliable D call. CDR3 size: 13 residues. The V gene's germline CDR1 is GTSNPN and CDR2 SVGIG (reference sequence). V shed 1 base and J shed 0 bases, with 4 bases lying between them. CDR3 amino acids: CAWSGNSNQPQHF. CDR3 bases: TGTGCCTGGAGTGGAAATAGCAATCAGCCCCAGCATTTT.

Only one count was recorded for this clone. This chain joins TRBV5-1 and TRBJ2-7, with D perhaps matching TRBD1 (5 bases). The germline CDR1 and CDR2 sequences are SGHRS and YFSETQ. V lost 3 bases and J 3 bases, leaving 13 bases between the germline ends. This CDR3 spans 14 amino acids. The DNA of the CDR3 is TGCGCCAGCAGCTGGGGCCCATCAAACTACGAGCAGTACTTC. Its translation: CASSWGPSNYEQYF.

The J gene is TRBJ2-3, the V gene TRBV28; D call uncertain. V lost 8 bases to trimming and J lost 3 bases, with 15 bases between them. Germline CDR1 MDHEN, CDR2 SYDVKM. This CDR3 has 14 residues. The CDR3 DNA sequence: TGTGCCAGCGGAAACACTGTCGAAACAGATACGCAGTATTTT. Amino acids: CASGNTVETDTQYF.

The chain carries TRBV6-5 and TRBJ1-5, with 11 bases aligning to TRBD1. This CDR3 has 15 residues. Trimming cost V 6 bases and J 3 bases; bases outside gene matches: 4. CDR1 and CDR2 (germline): MNHEY, SVGAGI. CDR3 sequence: CASRTGQGDNQPQHF. As DNA, the CDR3 is TGTGCCAGCAGGACGGGACAGGGGGACAATCAGCCCCAGCATTTT.

The rearrangement links TRBV9 to TRBJ1-2; D is possibly TRBD1 (6 bases). CDR1 SGDLS and CDR2 YYNGEE come from the germline V gene. This CDR3 region has 17 residues. The V end lost 5 bases, the J end lost 0 bases, and 20 bases lay between the germline ends. CDR3 nucleotides: TGTGCCAGCAGTCCTACCGACAGGCCCATTCCTAACTATGGCTACACCTTC. Its protein product is CASSPTDRPIPNYGYTF.

This chain links TRBV18 with TRBJ1-1, with D possibly matching TRBD1 (5 bases). The germline CDR1 and CDR2 sequences are KGHSH and LQKENI. The V gene lost 3 bases and the J gene lost 5 bases, with 16 bases spanning the gap. The CDR3 consists of 15 residues. CDR3 nucleotide sequence: TGTGCCAGCTCACCGCAGGTCTTTGAGGGGACTGAAGCTTTCTTT. Translating gives CASSPQVFEGTEAFF.

The chain combines TRBV7-9 with TRBJ1-6; 7 positions match TRBD1. This CDR3 is 15 amino acids long. The V gene end was trimmed by 7 bases and the J gene end by 9 bases; junction bases not matched to a gene: 12. Germline CDR1 SEHNR, CDR2 FQNEAQ (reference sequence). The CDR3: CASTYHRQGGSPLHF. In nucleotides, the CDR3 is TGTGCCAGCACCTATCATCGACAGGGCGGTTCACCCCTCCACTTT.

The V and J genes are TRBV14 and TRBJ1-1; D gene ambiguous. Germline-derived CDR1 and CDR2 are SGHDN and FVKESK. This CDR3 region has 12 residues. The V end lost 1 base, the J end lost 8 bases, and 8 bases lay between the germline ends. The chain's CDR3 is CASSQVQGEAFF. The CDR3 DNA is TGTGCCAGCAGCCAAGTTCAAGGGGAAGCTTTCTTT.

This clone was seen only once. The CDR3 nucleotides are TGTGCCAGCAGTTCCAGTTATTCAGGCAATCAGCCCCAGCATTTT. It codes for CASSSSYSGNQPQHF. V gene TRBV27 combines with J gene TRBJ1-5; D gene unclear. Looked up from germline, CDR1 is MNHEY and CDR2 is SMNVEV (reference sequence). The CDR3 is made up of 15 amino acids. V lost 4 bases to trimming and J lost 2 bases, with 12 bases between them.